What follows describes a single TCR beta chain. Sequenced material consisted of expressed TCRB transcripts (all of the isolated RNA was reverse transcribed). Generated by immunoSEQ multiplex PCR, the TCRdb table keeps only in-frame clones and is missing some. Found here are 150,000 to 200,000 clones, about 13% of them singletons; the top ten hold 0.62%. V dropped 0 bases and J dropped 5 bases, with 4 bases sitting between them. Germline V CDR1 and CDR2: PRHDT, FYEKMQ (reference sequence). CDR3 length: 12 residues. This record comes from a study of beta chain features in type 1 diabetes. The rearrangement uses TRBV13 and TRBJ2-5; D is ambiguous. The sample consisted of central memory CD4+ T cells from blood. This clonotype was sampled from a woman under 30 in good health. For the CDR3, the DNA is TGTGCCAGCAGCTTAGGCAGGGAGACCCAGTACTTC. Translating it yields CASSLGRETQYF. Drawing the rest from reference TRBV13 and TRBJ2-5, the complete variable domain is AAGVIQSPRHLIKEKRETATLKCYPIPRHDTVYWYQQGPGQDPQFLISFYEKMQSDKGSIPDRFSAQQFSDYHSELNMSSLELGDSALYFCASSLGRETQYFGPGTRLLVL.